The next 18 T cell receptor beta chains were all read from a single sample in a study of blood T cell repertoires in COVID-19. TCRdb's table, derived via immunoSEQ multiplex PCR, lists solely in-frame clones and lacks some. The sample records 100,000 or so clones, approximately 90% being singletons. The sample comprised peripheral blood. The receptors here all came from a woman between 50 and 59 years old with COVID-19, enrolled during active disease.

The rearrangement joins TRBV13 to TRBJ1-5, with 9 bases that match TRBD1. This CDR3 has 15 amino acids. Germline trimming cut 4 bases from V and 4 bases from J; bases unmatched to any gene: 5. Germline V gene sequence: CDR1 PRHDT, CDR2 FYEKMQ (reference sequence). CDR3 coding DNA: TGTGCCAGCAGCTGGGGACAGGGTGGAAATCAGCCCCAGCATTTT. As protein: CASSWGQGGNQPQHF.

The rearrangement links TRBV30 to TRBJ2-7; D perhaps matches TRBD1 (6 bases). The CDR3 is 12 amino acids. CDR1 GTSNPN and CDR2 SVGIG come from the germline V gene (reference sequence). The CDR3: CASKQGTYEQYF. The CDR3, as DNA: TGTGCTTCCAAACAGGGCACCTACGAGCAGTACTTC.

The chain employs TRBV10-2 and TRBJ1-1, with a tentative D call TRBD1 (6 bases). CDR1 is WSHSY and CDR2 is SAAADI in the germline V gene. The CDR3 spans 11 residues. V was trimmed by 3 bases and J by 10 bases, leaving 9 bases between them. Here the CDR3 DNA reads TGCGCCAGCAGTGACTTGGACAGAGCTTTCTTT. Translation: CASSDLDRAFF.

The chain carries TRBV5-1 and TRBJ2-3; 10 nucleotides agree with TRBD1. The CDR3 sequence is 15 residues long. J was trimmed by 1 base and V by 4 bases; bases with no gene match: 3. Germline V CDR1 and CDR2: SGHRS, YFSETQ. CDR3 amino acids: CASSAGTGGTDTQYF. As DNA, the CDR3 is TGCGCCAGCAGCGCCGGGACAGGGGGCACAGATACGCAGTATTTT. Supplemented by reference TRBV5-1 and TRBJ2-3, the full variable domain reads KAGVTQTPRYLIKTRGQQVTLSCSPISGHRSVSWYQQTPGQGLQFLFEYFSETQRNKGNFPGRFSGRQFSNSRSEMNVSTLELGDSALYLCASSAGTGGTDTQYFGPGTRLTVL.

The chain carries TRBV27 and TRBJ2-1; 8 positions match TRBD2. The V segment lost 4 bases and the J segment 3 bases; nucleotides outside the gene matches: 8. The germline V gene encodes CDR1 MNHEY and CDR2 SMNVEV (reference sequence). This CDR3 comprises 16 residues. In DNA form, the CDR3 reads TGTGCCAGCAGTTCACGGACTAGCCGGTTCTACAATGAGCAGTTCTTC. Encoded protein: CASSSRTSRFYNEQFF.

The genes are TRBV7-9 and TRBJ2-5; 12 positions agree with TRBD2. V was clipped by 4 bases and J by 5 bases; unmatched bases: 2. The CDR3 has 14 amino acids. The germline V gene encodes CDR1 SEHNR and CDR2 FQNEAQ (reference sequence). CDR3 loop: CASSYGLAGETQYF. CDR3 coding DNA: TGTGCCAGCAGCTACGGACTAGCGGGGGAGACCCAGTACTTC.

The V gene is TRBV2, the J gene TRBJ2-3; D is unresolved. Germline lookup yields CDR1 SNHLY and CDR2 FYNNEI. Trimming removed 7 bases from V and 2 bases from J, with 10 bases in between. CDR3 size: 13 residues. The CDR3 DNA sequence: TGTGCCAGCACCTTTGAAGCCACAGATACGCAGTATTTT. This translates into CASTFEATDTQYF. The whole variable domain, remainder taken from reference TRBV2 and TRBJ2-3, is EPEVTQTPSHQVTQMGQEVILRCVPISNHLYFYWYRQILGQKVEFLVSFYNNEISEKSEIFDDQFSVERPDGSNFTLKIRSTKLEDSAMYFCASTFEATDTQYFGPGTRLTVL.

Note on this clone: One end of the junction varies from germline; a read error may be responsible. V is TRBV7-9 and J is TRBJ2-7, with 9 bases fitting TRBD1. Germline V gives CDR1 SEHNR, CDR2 FQNEAQ (reference sequence). CDR3 length: 12 amino acids. The DNA of the CDR3 is TGTGCCAGCAGCTTAGGGACAGGGGTTGGGTCCTTC. Residues: CASSLGTGVGSF.

Only a few counts were recorded for this clone. The rearrangement links TRBV10-1 to TRBJ1-5; D gene uncertain. Trimming pared 2 bases from V and 4 bases from J, leaving 6 bases between. The CDR3 consists of 13 residues. Germline CDR1 WNHNN, CDR2 SYGVQD (reference sequence). DNA of the CDR3: TGCGCCAGCAGTGAGAACATGAATCAGCCCCAGCATTTT. It specifies CASSENMNQPQHF.

This chain uses TRBV19 with TRBJ2-5; the D gene is possibly TRBD1 (5 bases). Per germline, CDR1 LNHDA and CDR2 SQIVND (reference sequence). CDR3 length: 13 amino acids. Deletions cut 5 bases from V and 5 bases from J, with 12 bases between. CDR3 DNA sequence: TGTGCCAGTAGTTTACAGGTCTGGGAGACCCAGTACTTC. Residues: CASSLQVWETQYF.

The genes are TRBV19 and TRBJ2-1, with TRBD2 matching 9 bases. CDR1 is LNHDA, CDR2 SQIVND, per germline (reference sequence). CDR3 length equals 12 residues. V lost 6 bases to trimming and J lost 7 bases; unmatched junction nucleotides: 1. Here the CDR3 DNA reads TGTGCCAGTAGAACTAGCGGGAATGAGCAGTTCTTC. It encodes CASRTSGNEQFF.

V is TRBV24-1 and J is TRBJ2-3; D is unresolved. Per germline, CDR1 KGHDR and CDR2 SFDVKD. The CDR3 has 14 amino acids. Trimming took 1 base from V and 4 from J, leaving 8 bases between them. The CDR3 nucleotides are TGTGCCACCAGTGATTTTGCTGGGCCAGATACGCAGTATTTT. It translates to CATSDFAGPDTQYF.

V gene TRBV27 combines with J gene TRBJ2-7; D possibly corresponds to TRBD2 (6 bases). Deletions cut 7 bases from V and 6 bases from J, with 16 bases between. CDR1 MNHEY and CDR2 SMNVEV come from the germline V gene (reference sequence). The CDR3 has 13 amino acids. The CDR3 sequence is CASKLEGRLEQYF. CDR3 DNA: TGTGCCAGCAAGTTGGAGGGGAGGCTCGAGCAGTACTTC.

CDR3 in DNA: TGTGCCAGCTCCTCAGGGGGCAGCTCTGGAAACACCATATATTTT. This encodes CASSSGGSSGNTIYF. The gene calls are TRBV6-5 and TRBJ1-3; 8 nucleotides line up with TRBD1. With V trimmed by 8 bases and J by 0 bases, 6 bases remained unmatched. The germline gives CDR1 MNHEY, CDR2 SVGAGI. This CDR3 has 15 residues.

This chain joins TRBV4-1 and TRBJ1-1, with TRBD1 as a possible D gene (5 bases). V lost 1 base to trimming and J lost 2 bases, with 14 bases between them. There are 16 residues in the CDR3. Per the germline V gene, CDR1 is MGHRA and CDR2 is YSYEKL. The CDR3 DNA sequence: TGCGCCAGCAGCCAAGCCCCGGGACTGCTAAACACTGAAGCTTTCTTT. It translates to CASSQAPGLLNTEAFF.

The chain employs TRBV28 and TRBJ1-5; D remains unclear. V was trimmed by 5 bases and J by 7 bases, leaving 15 bases between them. The CDR3 extends over 14 amino acids. CDR1 is MDHEN and CDR2 is SYDVKM in the germline V gene. In nucleotides, the CDR3 is TGTGCCAGCAGTCTGACGGAGGCCAGGCAGCCCCAGCATTTT. It encodes CASSLTEARQPQHF.

The genes are TRBV2 and TRBJ2-5; D gene unclear. Germline V lookup: CDR1 SNHLY, CDR2 FYNNEI. V shed 8 bases and J shed 2 bases, with 9 bases lying between them. CDR3 size: 12 residues. The DNA of the CDR3 is TGTGCCAGCGGGCGCCAGCAAGAGACCCAGTACTTC. Translation: CASGRQQETQYF.

The chain recombines TRBV6-2 or TRBV6-3 with TRBJ2-1; the match to TRBD1 covers 7 bases. The germline V gene encodes CDR1 MNHEY and CDR2 SVGEGT. This CDR3 is built from 15 residues. V shed 5 bases, J shed 3 bases, and the junction held 7 bases outside the gene matches. The CDR3 reads CASSGGQVFYNEQFF. The CDR3 nucleotides are TGTGCCAGCAGTGGAGGACAGGTTTTCTACAATGAGCAGTTCTTC.